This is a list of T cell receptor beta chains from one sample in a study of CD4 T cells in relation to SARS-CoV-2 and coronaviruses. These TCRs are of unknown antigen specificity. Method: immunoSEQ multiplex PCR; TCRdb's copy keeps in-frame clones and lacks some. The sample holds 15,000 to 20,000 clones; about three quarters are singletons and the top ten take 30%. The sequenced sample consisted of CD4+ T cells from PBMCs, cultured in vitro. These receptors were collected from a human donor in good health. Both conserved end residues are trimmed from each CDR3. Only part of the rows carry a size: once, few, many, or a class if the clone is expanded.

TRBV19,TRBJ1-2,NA,ASHSNYGYT
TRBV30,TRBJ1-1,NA,AWSAGIGTEAF
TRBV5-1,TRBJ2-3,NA,ASSLSKQADTQY
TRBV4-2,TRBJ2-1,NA,ASSQDTSGRSNEQF
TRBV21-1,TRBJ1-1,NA,ASSKVGGVEGNTEAF
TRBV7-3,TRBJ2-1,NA,ASSLRAGYSYNEQF
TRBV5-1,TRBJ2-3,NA,ASSFTRTDTQY
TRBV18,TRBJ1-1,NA,ASSPGRAMAEAF
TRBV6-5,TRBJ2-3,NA,ASSYSRADTDTQY
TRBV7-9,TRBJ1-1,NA,ASRGQMNTEAF
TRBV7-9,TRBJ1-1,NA,ASSLALARMNTEAF
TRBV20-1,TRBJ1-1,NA,SVSRDAEAF
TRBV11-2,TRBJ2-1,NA,ASSFRGSGQRSYNEQF
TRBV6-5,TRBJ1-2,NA,ASTPGFYGYT
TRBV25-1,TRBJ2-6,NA,ASSELGSNSGANVLT
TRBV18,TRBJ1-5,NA,ASSSRRRDNSNQPQH
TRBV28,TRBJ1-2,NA,ASRSPGGYYGYT
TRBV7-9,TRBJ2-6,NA,ASSLVTGSTRSGANVLT
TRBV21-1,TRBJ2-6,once,ASSVDSSGANVLT
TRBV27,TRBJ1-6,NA,ASSQRGPSGVDSPLH